The 22 T cell receptor beta chains listed next were all sequenced from one sample in a study of blood T cell repertoires in COVID-19. TCRdb's table, derived via immunoSEQ multiplex PCR, lists solely in-frame clones and lacks some. The repertoire holds about 200,000 clones, 87% seen once, with roughly 6.4% in the top ten. The sample taken for sequencing was peripheral blood. The receptors stem from a man aged 60-69 years who had recovered from COVID-19.

The V gene is TRBV28, the J gene TRBJ1-2, with a weak D call TRBD1 (5 bases). V gave up 7 bases and J gave up 0 bases, with 12 bases separating them. The CDR3 contains 14 residues. Germline V gives CDR1 MDHEN, CDR2 SYDVKM. The CDR3 loop is CASKDSVPNYGYTF. The CDR3 coding sequence is TGTGCCAGCAAAGACAGCGTGCCTAACTATGGCTACACCTTC.

This clone was seen a few times. The chain combines TRBV4-2 with TRBJ2-2; D remains unclear. From germline, CDR1 is LGHNA and CDR2 YNFKEQ. CDR3 size: 14 residues. Trimming took 0 bases from V and 1 from J, leaving 3 bases between them. CDR3 amino acids: CASSQDMNTGELFF. The CDR3 DNA sequence: TGTGCCAGCAGCCAAGATATGAACACCGGGGAGCTGTTTTTT.

The chain uses TRBV19 and TRBJ2-7; D perhaps matches TRBD1 (6 bases). Between the trimmed V and J ends, which lost 1 base and 4 bases, there was a span of 17 bases. This CDR3 has 16 residues. The germline CDR1 and CDR2 sequences are LNHDA and SQIVND (reference sequence). The CDR3 bases are TGTGCCAGTAGTATAGTCAGGGACACAACCCCGTACGAGCAGTACTTC. Protein sequence: CASSIVRDTTPYEQYF.

The chain couples TRBV6-6 to TRBJ1-1; D remains unclear. The CDR3 totals 14 residues. With 2 bases removed from V and 5 bases from J, the gap between germline ends came to 12 bases. Germline V CDR1 and CDR2: MNHNY, SVGAGI (reference sequence). The CDR3 nucleotides are TGTGCCAGCAGTTACAGGCAGGATAATACTGAAGCTTTCTTT. It translates to CASSYRQDNTEAFF.

This clone was detected a few times. The chain recombines TRBV9 with TRBJ2-1, with 7 bases fitting TRBD1. Germline V gene sequence: CDR1 SGDLS, CDR2 YYNGEE. V lost 2 bases and J lost 2; bases outside the gene matches: 7. The CDR3 consists of 16 residues. The CDR3 DNA is TGTGCCAGCAGCGTCTGGGCAGGGGGAACCTACAATGAGCAGTTCTTC. Translated: CASSVWAGGTYNEQFF.

The chain uses TRBV7-2 and TRBJ2-7; D is unclear. Trimming removed 2 bases at V and 4 bases at J, with 6 bases between. The germline V gene has CDR1 SGHTA and CDR2 FQGNSA. This CDR3 comprises 12 residues. In DNA form, the CDR3 reads TGTGCCAGCAGCTTACAATTTTACGAGCAGTACTTC. Its protein product is CASSLQFYEQYF.

V is TRBV28 and J is TRBJ2-2, with TRBD1 as a possible D gene (6 bases). Germline CDR1 MDHEN, CDR2 SYDVKM. The CDR3 consists of 13 residues. Trimming stripped 8 bases from V and 2 bases from J, with 9 bases between. The CDR3 sequence is CASGGRNTGELFF. For the CDR3, the DNA is TGTGCCAGCGGGGGCCGCAACACCGGGGAGCTGTTTTTT.

The rearrangement links TRBV11-3 to TRBJ2-1; possible D gene TRBD2, 6 bases. The CDR3 has 13 residues. CDR1 SGHNT and CDR2 YENEEA come from the germline V gene. V was cut by 3 bases and J by 9 bases, with 12 bases left in between. The CDR3 reads CASSFRLGGEQFF. The CDR3 DNA follows: TGTGCCAGCAGCTTTCGTTTGGGAGGTGAGCAGTTCTTC.

This chain joins TRBV25-1 and TRBJ1-6; D is undetermined. CDR1 is MGHDK and CDR2 is SYGVNS in the germline V gene. The CDR3 length is 13 residues. Trimming shortened V by 3 bases and J by 9 bases, and 9 bases separated the two germline ends. The CDR3 DNA follows: TGTGCCAGCAGTGACCAGTGGAGTTCACCCCTCCACTTT. This gives the protein CASSDQWSSPLHF.

The chain recombines TRBV19 with TRBJ2-3; no clear D gene. There are 13 residues in the CDR3. Trimming stripped 5 bases from V and 8 bases from J, with 14 bases between. Germline V lookup: CDR1 LNHDA, CDR2 SQIVND (reference sequence). The CDR3 is CASSLVSGGTQYF. The CDR3, as DNA: TGTGCCAGTAGTTTAGTGTCCGGTGGTACGCAGTATTTT.

This chain links TRBV11-2 with TRBJ1-2; tentative D call: TRBD1 (5 bases). With 5 bases removed from V and 7 bases from J, the gap between germline ends came to 20 bases. The CDR3 sequence is 15 residues long. CDR1 is SGHAT and CDR2 is FQNNGV in the germline V gene. CDR3 coding DNA: TGTGCCAGCAGCCCCCAGGGTAACACATTCGGTGGCTACACCTTC. It specifies CASSPQGNTFGGYTF.

The chain has TRBV5-6 and TRBJ1-1; D remains unclear. V gave up 2 bases and J gave up 3 bases, with 8 bases separating them. Germline V gene sequence: CDR1 SGHDT, CDR2 YYEEEE. The CDR3 contains 13 residues. CDR3 nucleotides: TGTGCCAGCAGCTTTTCAGAGGACACTGAAGCTTTCTTT. Encoded protein: CASSFSEDTEAFF. Together with reference TRBV5-6 and TRBJ1-1, the CDR3 gives the full variable domain: DAGVTQSPTHLIKTRGQQVTLRCSPKSGHDTVSWYQQALGQGPQFIFQYYEEEERQRGNFPDRFSGHQFPNYSSELNVNALLLGDSALYLCASSFSEDTEAFFGQGTRLTVV.

The rearrangement uses TRBV10-3 and TRBJ2-1; 9 nucleotides match TRBD2. Germline V gene sequence: CDR1 ENHRY, CDR2 SYGVKD. V was pared by 6 bases and J by 2 bases, with 5 bases of the junction left unmatched. The CDR3 loop spans 15 amino acids. The CDR3 is CAIRNSGGPYNEQFF. The CDR3 DNA follows: TGTGCCATCAGGAACAGCGGGGGGCCCTACAATGAGCAGTTCTTC.

The chain has TRBV7-2 and TRBJ2-7, with 11 bases that match TRBD2. Germline V gives CDR1 SGHTA, CDR2 FQGNSA. Unmatched junction bases numbered 10, after V lost 4 bases and J lost 2 bases. The CDR3 spans 17 residues. Here the CDR3 reads CASSSVQTSGDTYEQYF. The CDR3 region has the DNA TGTGCCAGCAGCTCAGTCCAGACTAGCGGGGACACCTACGAGCAGTACTTC. Drawing the rest from reference TRBV7-2 and TRBJ2-7, the complete variable domain is GAGVSQSPSNKVTEKGKDVELRCDPISGHTALYWYRQSLGQGLEFLIYFQGNSAPDKSGLPSDRFSAERTGGSVSTLTIQRTQQEDSAVYLCASSSVQTSGDTYEQYFGPGTRLTVT.

This chain connects TRBV10-3 to TRBJ2-7; weak D call: TRBD2 (6 bases). The CDR3 length is 14 residues. CDR1 and CDR2 (germline): ENHRY, SYGVKD. Trimming shortened V by 10 bases and J by 0 bases, and 16 bases separated the two germline ends. The CDR3 region has the DNA TGTGCCACGGTCCCGGGACTTCGCTCCTACGAGCAGTACTTC. This gives the protein CATVPGLRSYEQYF.

This clone was observed once. The chain uses TRBV7-2 and TRBJ2-7; a weak D match, TRBD1 (6 bases). The V end was cut by 1 base, the J end by 3 bases, with 7 bases between. This CDR3 contains 13 residues. Germline V CDR1 and CDR2: SGHTA, FQGNSA. As DNA, the CDR3 is TGTGCCAGCAGCTTAGGCAGGGGCTACGAGCAGTACTTC. Translated: CASSLGRGYEQYF.

The chain carries TRBV30 and TRBJ2-4, with D possibly matching TRBD1 (6 bases). In germline, CDR1 is GTSNPN, CDR2 SVGIG (reference sequence). The V end lost 5 bases, the J end lost 7 bases, and 18 bases lay between the germline ends. The CDR3 length is 14 residues. CDR3 sequence: CAWWPVGARNIQYF. The DNA for the CDR3 is TGTGCCTGGTGGCCGGTGGGGGCAAGGAACATTCAGTACTTC.

V and J are TRBV29-1 and TRBJ2-1; tentative D call: TRBD1 (5 bases). Trimming left V 7 bases short and J 15 bases short, with 22 bases between. This CDR3 spans 12 amino acids. Germline CDR1 reads SQVTM; CDR2 reads ANQGSEA. CDR3 sequence (DNA): TGCAGCGCTTGGACCCATAGGGGTTTTGGGTTCTTC. Translating it yields CSAWTHRGFGFF.

This chain joins TRBV7-2 and TRBJ2-1; no clear D gene. V gave up 0 bases and J gave up 4 bases, with 10 bases separating them. Germline V gene lookup returns CDR1 SGHTA and CDR2 FQGNSA. CDR3 length: 15 amino acids. The CDR3 sequence is CASSLAVASYNEQFF. The CDR3 nucleotides read TGTGCCAGCAGCTTAGCGGTGGCCTCGTACAATGAGCAGTTCTTC.

This chain connects TRBV5-1 to TRBJ2-1; 12 bases agree with TRBD2. The V segment lost 6 bases and the J segment 5 bases; nucleotides outside the gene matches: 6. This CDR3 has 15 amino acids. The germline V gene encodes CDR1 SGHRS and CDR2 YFSETQ. The CDR3 DNA is TGCGCCAGCAAATTCGGACTAGCGGGGAACAATGAGCAGTTCTTC. Translating gives CASKFGLAGNNEQFF.

This clone showed up just once. The CDR3 reads CASKGQGHEKLFF. As DNA, the CDR3 is TGTGCCAGCAAGGGACAGGGGCATGAAAAACTGTTTTTT. The V call is TRBV7-6, the J call TRBJ1-4; 10 nucleotides line up with TRBD1. The CDR3 has 13 residues. CDR1 SGHVS and CDR2 FNYEAQ come from the germline V gene. The V segment lost 7 bases and the J segment 6 bases; nucleotides outside the gene matches: 2.

This sequence joins TRBV19 and TRBJ2-3; TRBD1 agrees at 9 bases. V was pared by 6 bases and J by 4 bases, with 11 bases of the junction left unmatched. This CDR3 has 16 amino acids. In germline, CDR1 is LNHDA, CDR2 SQIVND (reference sequence). The CDR3 DNA reads TGTGCCAGTAGATCCGGGACAGGGAGAGGGCCAGATACGCAGTATTTT. It translates to CASRSGTGRGPDTQYF.